Reported below is one TCR beta chain. The source of the sample is a study of OX40 agonist ivuxolimab in advanced cancers. Study-wide context: Hepatocellular carcinoma, melanoma, renal cell or head and neck cancer was diagnosed in the dose-escalation patients.

Per the germline V gene, CDR1 is SGHAT and CDR2 is FQNNGV. With 5 bases clipped from V and 6 bases from J, the junction kept 6 bases outside the gene matches. The CDR3 is 13 residues long. Produced via immunoSEQ multiplex PCR; TCRdb's table is partial and in-frame only. The repertoire holds roughly 42,000 clones, with approximately 83% as singletons. The receptor was derived from an adult with an advanced solid tumor such as melanoma, head and neck, liver or kidney cancer. The rearrangement links TRBV11-2 to TRBJ1-1; TRBD1 matches 7 bases. The source material was CD4+ or CD8+ T cells sorted from blood, sampled in a trial of the OX40 agonist ivuxolimab. The CDR3 coding sequence is TGTGCCAGCAGCAGGACAGGAGGGTCTGAAGCTTTCTTT. It codes for CASSRTGGSEAFF.